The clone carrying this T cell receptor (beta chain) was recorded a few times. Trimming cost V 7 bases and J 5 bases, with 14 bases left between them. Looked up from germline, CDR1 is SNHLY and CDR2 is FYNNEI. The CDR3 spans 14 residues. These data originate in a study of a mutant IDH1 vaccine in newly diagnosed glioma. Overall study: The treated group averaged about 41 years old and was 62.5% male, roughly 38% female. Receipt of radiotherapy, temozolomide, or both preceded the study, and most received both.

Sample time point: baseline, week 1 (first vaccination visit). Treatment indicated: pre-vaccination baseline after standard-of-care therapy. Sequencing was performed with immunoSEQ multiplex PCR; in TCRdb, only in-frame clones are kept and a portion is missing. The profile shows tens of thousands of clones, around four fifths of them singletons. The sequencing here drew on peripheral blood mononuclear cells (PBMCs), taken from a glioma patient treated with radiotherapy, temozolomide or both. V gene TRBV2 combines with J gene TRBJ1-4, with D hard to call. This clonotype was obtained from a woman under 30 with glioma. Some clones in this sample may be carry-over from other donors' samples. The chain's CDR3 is CASTQLGVNEKLFF. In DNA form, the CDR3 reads TGTGCCAGCACCCAACTCGGGGTGAATGAAAAACTGTTTTTT.